A single sample is the source of the 29 T cell receptor beta chains below, sequenced in a study of cytomegalovirus exposure and HLA in healthy donors. 60 Vbeta and 13 Jbeta primers were used in PCR. Some clones are missing from TCRdb's copy, which holds only in-frame ones; the method was immunoSEQ multiplex PCR. Counted here are around 150,000 clones, 70% to 90% occurring once; the ten biggest clones make up roughly 0.5%. Sequenced sample: PBMCs. The receptor set was obtained from a woman aged 35 to 49 in good health and CMV-seronegative.

The V and J genes are TRBV9 and TRBJ2-2; no reliable D call. CDR1 is SGDLS and CDR2 is YYNGEE in the germline V gene. Trimming took off 0 bases at V and 6 bases at J, with 6 bases between the two ends. The CDR3 has 13 amino acids. This CDR3 is CASSVDFAGELFF. For the CDR3, the DNA is TGTGCCAGCAGCGTAGACTTCGCCGGGGAGCTGTTTTTT.

This chain connects TRBV7-8 to TRBJ1-1; weak D call: TRBD1 (5 bases). Germline-derived CDR1 and CDR2 are SGHVS and FQNEAQ. Trimming took off 0 bases at V and 5 bases at J, with 13 bases between the two ends. This CDR3 comprises 15 residues. The CDR3 loop reads CASSLAGTTGTEAFF. In nucleotides, the CDR3 is TGTGCCAGCAGCTTAGCGGGGACTACTGGGACTGAAGCTTTCTTT.

The CDR3, as DNA: TGTGCCAGCAGGCGGACAGGACCGCGGGAAAAACTGTTTTTT. It encodes CASRRTGPREKLFF. V is TRBV28 and J is TRBJ1-4; TRBD1 agrees at 7 bases. The CDR3 has 14 residues. Germline CDR1 reads MDHEN; CDR2 reads SYDVKM. V shed 6 bases, J shed 8 bases, and the junction held 9 bases outside the gene matches.

V is TRBV5-1 and J is TRBJ1-1, with 8 bases lining up with TRBD1. Germline V lookup: CDR1 SGHRS, CDR2 YFSETQ. CDR3 length: 14 amino acids. The trim removed 4 bases at V and 2 bases at J, leaving 4 bases unmatched. The DNA of the CDR3 is TGCGCCAGCAGCGGGGGGACAGGAAACACTGAAGCTTTCTTT. Encoded protein: CASSGGTGNTEAFF.

This chain joins TRBV5-4 and TRBJ2-2; perhaps TRBD1 as D (6 bases). The V end lost 5 bases, the J end lost 1 base, and 9 bases lay between the germline ends. The CDR3 loop spans 14 amino acids. The germline CDR1 and CDR2 sequences are SGHNT and YYREEE (reference sequence). The CDR3 bases are TGTGCCAGCAGGGAGACAGGGAACACCGGGGAGCTGTTTTTT. Protein: CASRETGNTGELFF. The entire variable domain, with the rest obtained from reference TRBV5-4 and TRBJ2-2, is as follows: ETGVTQSPTHLIKTRGQQVTLRCSSQSGHNTVSWYQQALGQGPQFIFQYYREEENGRGNFPPRFSGLQFPNYSSELNVNALELDDSALYLCASRETGNTGELFFGEGSRLTVL.

The CDR3 here is CASSSTTSAGYEQYF. The CDR3 bases are TGTGCCAGCAGCTCAACGACTAGCGCCGGCTACGAGCAGTACTTC. The chain uses TRBV7-8 and TRBJ2-5; 8 bases match TRBD2. The J call could be wrong; TRBJ2-7 is a better fit for the DNA end. The CDR3 extends over 15 amino acids. Germline values: CDR1 SGHVS, CDR2 FQNEAQ.

The V and J genes are TRBV27 and TRBJ1-2, with D hard to call. Germline CDR1 reads MNHEY; CDR2 reads SMNVEV (reference sequence). CDR3 length: 13 residues. V was pared by 1 base and J by 5 bases, with 8 bases between. The DNA for the CDR3 is TGTGCCAGCAGTTTATATGCGGGTTATGGCTACACCTTC. Residues: CASSLYAGYGYTF.

V and J are TRBV29-1 and TRBJ2-7, with 10 bases that match TRBD2. Germline CDR1 and CDR2: SQVTM and ANQGSEA. After removal of 7 bases from V and 2 bases from J, the junction contained 5 bases not matched to a gene. This CDR3 comprises 13 residues. The DNA for the CDR3 is TGCAGCGCTCGGACTAGCGGAACCTACGAGCAGTACTTC. Its translation is CSARTSGTYEQYF.

The V call is TRBV19, the J call TRBJ2-1; 9 bases align to TRBD1. The V gene end was trimmed by 3 bases and the J gene end by 6 bases; junction bases not matched to a gene: 3. The CDR3 extends over 14 amino acids. CDR1 LNHDA and CDR2 SQIVND come from the germline V gene (reference sequence). CDR3 amino acids: CASSMGQGSNEQFF. DNA of the CDR3: TGTGCCAGTAGTATGGGACAGGGTAGCAATGAGCAGTTCTTC.

This clone was recorded once. The rearrangement links TRBV2 to TRBJ1-2; the match to TRBD1 covers 11 bases. The CDR3 runs 17 residues. Losses at the gene ends were 5 bases for V and 2 bases for J; bases not matched to a gene: 10. CDR1 is SNHLY and CDR2 is FYNNEI in the germline V gene. CDR3 coding DNA: TGTGCCAGCAGTAAAGGACAGGGGGCGTTTTCCAACTATGGCTACACCTTC. This encodes CASSKGQGAFSNYGYTF.

The CDR3 region has the DNA TGTGCCAGCAGCTTGATGAGCTACGAGCAGTACTTC. Translating it yields CASSLMSYEQYF. The V gene is TRBV5-6, the J gene TRBJ2-7; no reliable D call. The V end lost 1 base, the J end lost 3 bases, and 5 bases lay between the germline ends. Looked up from germline, CDR1 is SGHDT and CDR2 is YYEEEE. The CDR3 is 12 amino acids.

This chain uses TRBV4-3 with TRBJ2-5; 8 bases are shared with TRBD2. CDR1 and CDR2 from the germline V gene are LGHNA and YSLEER. The CDR3 covers 17 residues. The V segment lost 0 bases and the J segment 5 bases; nucleotides outside the gene matches: 11. The CDR3 loop reads CASSQERTGLGVETQYF. The CDR3 region has the DNA TGCGCCAGCAGCCAAGAAAGGACGGGACTAGGGGTGGAGACCCAGTACTTC.

V usage is TRBV28 and J usage is TRBJ1-1; maybe TRBD1 (5 bases). Germline V CDR1 and CDR2: MDHEN, SYDVKM. This CDR3 contains 14 residues. The ends were cut back, 5 bases at V and 4 bases at J, with 14 bases in the middle. The CDR3 protein is CASSGVGGTTEAFF. Here the CDR3 DNA reads TGTGCCAGCAGTGGGGTCGGGGGGACCACTGAAGCTTTCTTT.

This chain uses TRBV2 with TRBJ2-4; weak D call: TRBD2 (5 bases). The CDR3 covers 14 residues. The V and J ends lost 6 bases and 6 bases respectively, with 15 bases between them. Germline CDR1 and CDR2: SNHLY and FYNNEI. Here the CDR3 DNA reads TGTGCCAGCAGCCCGGACTCAGCGGTAAACATTCAGTACTTC. Its translation is CASSPDSAVNIQYF.

This rearrangement joins TRBV25-1 to TRBJ2-1; D is perhaps TRBD2 (5 bases). CDR3 length: 13 residues. The V end was cut by 7 bases, the J end by 6 bases, with 13 bases between. The germline gives CDR1 MGHDK, CDR2 SYGVNS. The CDR3 here is CASKLALANEQFF. The DNA of the CDR3 is TGTGCCAGCAAGTTGGCGCTAGCCAATGAGCAGTTCTTC.

The chain employs TRBV7-9 and TRBJ2-3; 13 bases are a match to TRBD2. The length of the CDR3 is 15 residues. CDR1 and CDR2 from the germline V gene are SEHNR and FQNEAQ (reference sequence). The V segment lost 3 bases and the J segment 9 bases; nucleotides outside the gene matches: 6. CDR3 in amino acids: CASSFAGTSGTTQYF. The CDR3 coding sequence is TGTGCCAGCAGCTTTGCCGGGACTAGCGGGACGACGCAGTATTTT.

CDR3 amino acids: CASSFYSYNEQFF. The CDR3, as DNA: TGTGCCAGCAGCTTCTACAGCTACAATGAGCAGTTCTTC. The V gene is TRBV13, the J gene TRBJ2-1, with D uncertain. Trimming removed 3 bases at V and 3 bases at J, with 6 bases between. The CDR3 spans 13 residues. Germline V CDR1 and CDR2: PRHDT, FYEKMQ (reference sequence). The variable domain in full, with the rest retrieved from reference TRBV13 and TRBJ2-1, is AAGVIQSPRHLIKEKRETATLKCYPIPRHDTVYWYQQGPGQDPQFLISFYEKMQSDKGSIPDRFSAQQFSDYHSELNMSSLELGDSALYFCASSFYSYNEQFFGPGTRLTVL.

This chain connects TRBV6-1 to TRBJ1-5, with unresolved D. Germline V gives CDR1 MNHNS, CDR2 SASEGT. CDR3 size: 14 residues. V shed 4 bases and J shed 0 bases, with 7 bases lying between them. The CDR3 here is CASSASISNQPQHF. The CDR3 DNA follows: TGTGCCAGCAGTGCGAGCATTAGCAATCAGCCCCAGCATTTT.

The J gene is TRBJ2-1, the V gene TRBV5-1, with 9 bases matching TRBD1. Germline CDR1 is SGHRS and CDR2 is YFSETQ. The CDR3 consists of 15 residues. J lost 5 bases, V lost 4 bases, and 7 bases had no gene match. DNA of the CDR3: TGCGCCAGCAGCAAGGACAGGGGAGGCCACAATGAGCAGTTCTTC. Translating gives CASSKDRGGHNEQFF.

The genes are TRBV11-2 and TRBJ1-2, with TRBD1 matching over 12 bases. Germline V gene sequence: CDR1 SGHAT, CDR2 FQNNGV. J was trimmed by 7 bases and V by 2 bases; bases with no gene match: 5. This CDR3 is 15 amino acids long. DNA for the CDR3: TGTGCCAGCAGCTTACGCCGGGACAGGGGGCTTGGCTACACCTTC. The encoded protein is CASSLRRDRGLGYTF.

J is TRBJ2-1 and V is TRBV9; D perhaps matches TRBD2 (6 bases). Per germline, CDR1 SGDLS and CDR2 YYNGEE. The CDR3 is made up of 14 amino acids. The V gene lost 2 bases and the J gene lost 8 bases, with 14 bases spanning the gap. The CDR3 protein is CASSVQVGGDEQFF. The CDR3 region has the DNA TGTGCCAGCAGCGTTCAGGTCGGGGGTGATGAGCAGTTCTTC.

This chain joins TRBV11-2 and TRBJ2-5; TRBD1 matches at 7 bases. The V and J ends lost 6 bases and 6 bases, in that order; junction bases with no gene match: 10. CDR3 length: 14 amino acids. Germline V CDR1 and CDR2: SGHAT, FQNNGV. The DNA for the CDR3 is TGTGCCAGCAGGGATATTAGACAGGGAAAGACCCAGTACTTC. Amino acids: CASRDIRQGKTQYF. Combining the CDR3 with reference TRBV11-2 and TRBJ2-5 gives the whole variable domain EAGVAQSPRYKIIEKRQSVAFWCNPISGHATLYWYQQILGQGPKLLIQFQNNGVVDDSQLPKDRFSAERLKGVDSTLKIQPAKLEDSAVYLCASRDIRQGKTQYFGPGTRLLVL.

The V and J genes are TRBV11-2 and TRBJ2-5; TRBD2 aligns across 8 bases. CDR1 and CDR2 (germline): SGHAT, FQNNGV. The CDR3 runs to 16 residues. The junction had 10 bases not matched to a gene; V was cut back by 3 bases and J by 4 bases. The chain's CDR3 is CASSFVTSGGPETQYF. The CDR3 DNA is TGTGCCAGCAGCTTCGTAACTAGCGGAGGTCCAGAGACCCAGTACTTC.

The V and J genes are TRBV5-6 and TRBJ2-1; tentatively, D is TRBD2 (6 bases). The CDR3 length is 15 residues. Per germline, CDR1 SGHDT and CDR2 YYEEEE. The V end lost 4 bases, the J end lost 2 bases, and 13 bases lay between the germline ends. CDR3 DNA sequence: TGTGCCAGCAGCCGTCGGGAGAGGGCCTACAATGAGCAGTTCTTC. It encodes CASSRRERAYNEQFF.

The chain carries TRBV6-5 and TRBJ2-3; D perhaps matches TRBD1 (5 bases). With 0 bases removed from V and 6 bases from J, the gap between germline ends came to 13 bases. This CDR3 region has 15 residues. CDR1 MNHEY and CDR2 SVGAGI come from the germline V gene. The DNA for the CDR3 is TGTGCCAGCAGTTACTCCACAGGCCCCACGGATACGCAGTATTTT. Protein product: CASSYSTGPTDTQYF.

The chain has TRBV11-3 and TRBJ2-5, with 7 bases aligning to TRBD2. V lost 1 base, J lost 7 bases, and 9 bases stayed unmatched. CDR1 is SGHNT, CDR2 YENEEA, per germline. The CDR3 runs to 15 residues. The CDR3: CASSLGGGTEVTQYF. In nucleotides, the CDR3 is TGTGCCAGCAGCTTAGGGGGAGGGACGGAGGTGACCCAGTACTTC. Filled out from reference TRBV11-3 and TRBJ2-5, the complete variable domain reads EAGVVQSPRYKIIEKKQPVAFWCNPISGHNTLYWYLQNLGQGPELLIRYENEEAVDDSQLPKDRFSAERLKGVDSTLKIQPAELGDSAVYLCASSLGGGTEVTQYFGPGTRLLVL.

A single count supports this clone. The chain is built from TRBV7-9 and TRBJ2-1; the D gene is possibly TRBD1 (6 bases). CDR3 length: 13 residues. Germline V gives CDR1 SEHNR, CDR2 FQNEAQ (reference sequence). Trimming shortened V by 3 bases and J by 9 bases, and 12 bases separated the two germline ends. The CDR3 loop reads CASSFQGMGEQFF. CDR3 sequence (DNA): TGTGCCAGCAGCTTTCAGGGGATGGGTGAGCAGTTCTTC.

The CDR3 spells CSVDDRGLSYGYTF. CDR3 coding DNA: TGCAGCGTGGACGACAGGGGGCTGAGCTATGGCTACACCTTC. V is TRBV29-1 and J is TRBJ1-2; 10 positions agree with TRBD1. The CDR3 is 14 amino acids. The ends lost 6 bases at V and 4 bases at J; junction bases unmatched: 8. Looked up from germline, CDR1 is SQVTM and CDR2 is ANQGSEA.

J is TRBJ2-1 and V is TRBV6-4; tentatively, D is TRBD2 (6 bases). Germline CDR1 and CDR2: MRHNA and SNTAGT. V gave up 0 bases and J gave up 8 bases, with 11 bases separating them. The CDR3 has 14 amino acids. The CDR3 sequence: CASSDSGGGDEQFF. The CDR3 nucleotides are TGTGCCAGCAGTGACTCAGGTGGAGGGGATGAGCAGTTCTTC.